The T cell receptor (beta chain) under discussion was sequenced for a study of shared clonotypes between healthy human individuals. Study details: Researchers assigned three CD4 naive, three CD4 memory, two CD8 naive and one CD8 memory plate to each donor. Study outcomes and limitations: Sharing across a few donors was seen in around 5% of naive CD4 clonotypes.

CD45RO-negative cells were positively selected for CCR7, leaving out terminally differentiated effector memory CD45RA+ cells. TCRdb keeps only in-frame clones here, not all; method: immunoSEQ multiplex PCR. The repertoire holds some 1,900,000 clones, with roughly 94% as singletons. Notes on this clone: Its matching antigen is unknown.

The CDR3 loop spans 13 amino acids. In germline, CDR1 is SGDLS, CDR2 YYNGEE. The V end lost 4 bases, the J end lost 5 bases, and 13 bases lay between the germline ends. Sequencing was done on a sample of naive CD8+ T cells sorted from blood. The rearrangement links TRBV9 to TRBJ2-7; D unresolved. This sequence was found in a man aged 18 to 29 in good health. This chain's CDR3 is CASSPAAGNEQYF. The CDR3 coding sequence is TGTGCCAGCAGCCCCGCGGCAGGTAACGAGCAGTACTTC. Together with reference TRBV9 and TRBJ2-7, the CDR3 gives the full variable domain: DSGVTQTPKHLITATGQRVTLRCSPRSGDLSVYWYQQSLDQGLQFLIQYYNGEERAKGNILERFSAQQFPDLHSELNLSSLELGDSALYFCASSPAAGNEQYFGPGTRLTVT.